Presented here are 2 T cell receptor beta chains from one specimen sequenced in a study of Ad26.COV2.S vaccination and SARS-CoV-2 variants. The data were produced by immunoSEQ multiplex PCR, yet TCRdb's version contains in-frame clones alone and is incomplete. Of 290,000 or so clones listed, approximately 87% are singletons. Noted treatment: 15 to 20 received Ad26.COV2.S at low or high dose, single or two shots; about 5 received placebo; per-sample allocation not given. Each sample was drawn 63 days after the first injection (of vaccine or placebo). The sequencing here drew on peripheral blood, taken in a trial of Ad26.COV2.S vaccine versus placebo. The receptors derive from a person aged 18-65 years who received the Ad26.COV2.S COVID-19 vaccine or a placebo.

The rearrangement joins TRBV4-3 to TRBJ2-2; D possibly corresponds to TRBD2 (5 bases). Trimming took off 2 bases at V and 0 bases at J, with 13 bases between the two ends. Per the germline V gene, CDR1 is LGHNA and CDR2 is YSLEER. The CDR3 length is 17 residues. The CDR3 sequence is CASSQLAGSTNTGELFF. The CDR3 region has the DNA TGCGCCAGCAGCCAACTTGCGGGCAGCACGAACACCGGGGAGCTGTTTTTT.

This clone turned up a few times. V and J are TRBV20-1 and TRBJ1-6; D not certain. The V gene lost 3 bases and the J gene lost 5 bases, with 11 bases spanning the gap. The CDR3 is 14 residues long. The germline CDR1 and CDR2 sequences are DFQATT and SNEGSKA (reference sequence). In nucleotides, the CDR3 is TGCAGTGCTAGTCCCCAGATGAATAATTCACCCCTCCACTTT. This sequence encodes CSASPQMNNSPLHF.